Shown below are 9 T cell receptor beta chains from a single sample sequenced in a study of blood T cells in healthy people across ages. A J-beta primer mix and a sample-barcoded 5' primer were used in a second PCR of roughly 7 to 12 cycles. In TCRdb, the 5' RACE reads were re-called with MiXCR into one record per CDR3 protein. The sample has more than 600,000 distinct CDR3 sequences, about 25% seen once; the top ten hold under 9.5%. This sample also appeared in a second study, on T cells of mothers and their children.

Sequenced material: blood. These receptor sequences come from a boy aged 10-17 years in good health.

J is TRBJ2-4 and V is TRBV4-1, with D unresolved. V was shortened by 0 bases and J by 8 bases, with 14 bases between the two germline ends. The CDR3 consists of 15 residues. The germline V gene encodes CDR1 MGHRA and CDR2 YSYEKL. Written as DNA, the CDR3 is TGCGCCAGCAGCCAAGAGGCAGCGCCTTCAGACATTCAGTACTTC. Amino acid sequence: CASSQEAAPSDIQYF.

This clonotype has a handful of counts. The chain is built from TRBV4-2 and TRBJ2-3; D gene ambiguous. This CDR3 is built from 16 residues. V lost 2 bases, J lost 0 bases, and 12 bases lay in between. Germline V gene sequence: CDR1 LGHNA, CDR2 YNFKEQ. This CDR3 is CASSQTRDLSTDTQYF. DNA for the CDR3: TGTGCCAGCAGCCAAACGCGCGATCTGAGCACAGATACGCAGTATTTT.

To note about this clonotype: The junction departs from the called germline gene at one end, perhaps through a read error. This chain connects TRBV7-7 to TRBJ2-1, with D perhaps matching TRBD1 (7 bases). There are 13 residues in the CDR3. Germline CDR1 is SSHAT and CDR2 is FNYEAQ (reference sequence). CDR3 residues: CASSLPGGHEQFF. CDR3 in DNA: TGTGCTAGCAGCTTACCAGGGGGGCACGAGCAGTTCTTC.

The sample holds a few counts of this clonotype. The chain has TRBV6-1 and TRBJ2-5; 8 nucleotides match TRBD1. The junction had 10 bases not matched to a gene; V was cut back by 8 bases and J by 5 bases. The germline V gene encodes CDR1 MNHNS and CDR2 SASEGT. The CDR3 has 14 residues. CDR3 sequence (DNA): TGTGCCAGCCCCAGGGGGCCTAGGATGGAGACCCAGTACTTC. As protein: CASPRGPRMETQYF.

CDR3 nucleotides: TGTGCCAGCAGCTTCGTTCCCGCGGGAGTGGATACGCAGTATTTT. Its translation: CASSFVPAGVDTQYF. J is TRBJ2-3 and V is TRBV5-5, with 7 bases lining up with TRBD2. Germline lookup yields CDR1 SGHKS and CDR2 YYEKEE (reference sequence). This CDR3 has 15 residues. The J segment lost 6 bases and the V segment lost 2 bases, leaving 9 bases of the junction unmatched.

This clonotype was detected a few times. J is TRBJ1-2 and V is TRBV9; D not resolved. The CDR3 spans 14 residues. V was pared by 0 bases and J by 4 bases, with 10 bases between. Germline values: CDR1 SGDLS, CDR2 YYNGEE. CDR3 nucleotide sequence: TGTGCCAGCAGCGTAGGATCTGATAGCTATGGCTACACCTTC. Translating it yields CASSVGSDSYGYTF.

This clonotype was seen a handful of times. This chain links TRBV27 with TRBJ2-1, with 10 bases lining up with TRBD2. Near its end, the DNA agrees better with TRBJ2-5, so the J call may be wrong. Germline values: CDR1 MNHEY, CDR2 SMNVEV (reference sequence). This CDR3 comprises 16 residues. The CDR3 sequence is CASSFGTSELGETQYF. In DNA form, the CDR3 reads TGTGCCAGCAGTTTTGGGACTAGCGAGCTTGGGGAGACCCAGTACTTC.

This clonotype has a handful of counts. The V and J genes are TRBV11-1 and TRBJ2-1; 8 nucleotides agree with TRBD2. The CDR3 is made up of 16 amino acids. Germline V gives CDR1 SGHAT, CDR2 FQDESV (reference sequence). The V segment lost 6 bases and the J segment 2 bases; nucleotides outside the gene matches: 9. The CDR3 DNA is TGTGCCAGCAGTTCCCGGCGCGGGAGGACCTACAATGAGCAGTTCTTC. It specifies CASSSRRGRTYNEQFF.

The chain links TRBV29-1 to TRBJ2-2; D is possibly TRBD2 (5 bases). The ends were cut back, 4 bases at V and 4 bases at J, with 7 bases in the middle. The length of the CDR3 is 12 residues. From germline, CDR1 is SQVTM and CDR2 ANQGSEA. The CDR3: CSVAGGTGELFF. The CDR3 DNA reads as TGCAGCGTTGCCGGAGGCACCGGGGAGCTGTTTTTT.